This T cell receptor (beta chain) was profiled in a study of PD-L1 blockade in urothelial cancer. The wider study: Every 3 weeks, patients received intravenous atezolizumab 1,200 mg, beginning 2014. Analyses used blood from 3 weeks (second dose) and 6 weeks after treatment start.

Per germline, CDR1 MGHRA and CDR2 YSYEKL. V was trimmed by 2 bases and J by 2 bases, leaving 9 bases between them. The length of the CDR3 is 14 residues. Synthetic templates analogous to TCR were spiked into all PCRs individually. Some clones are missing from TCRdb's copy, which holds only in-frame ones; the method was immunoSEQ multiplex PCR. The profile shows about 42,000 clones, more than 65% of them singletons. Specimen: PBMCs, collected around atezolizumab (anti-PD-L1) treatment. The receptor was isolated from a man in his 70s with urothelial cancer. The chain links TRBV4-1 to TRBJ2-5; D possibly corresponds to TRBD2 (6 bases). As DNA, the CDR3 is TGCGCCAGCAGCCAAAGACTAGTTCAAGAGACCCAGTACTTC. Translation gives CASSQRLVQETQYF.